The rows below give T cell receptor beta chains drawn from one sample of a study of CD8+ T cells in alopecia areata. Sequencing was performed with immunoSEQ multiplex PCR; in TCRdb, only in-frame clones are kept and a portion is missing. The top ten hold more than 5.5% of the sample, which has 120,000 or so clones, approximately 60% seen once. Material: CD4+ T cells sorted from blood, obtained at week 4, from a patient treated with tofacitinib. The receptors originated from a human donor with alopecia areata. Each CDR3 is given with its conserved first and last residue. The order of the fields is V gene, clone size, D gene, J gene, CDR3 DNA, CDR3 protein. The D gene is left open where the match is weak. Only some rows state a clone size, as once, few, many or a class for expanded clones.

V gene: TRBV11-2
clone size: .
D gene: .
J gene: TRBJ2-3
CDR3 DNA: TGTGCCAGCAGCTTAGAAATTCCCTTGGCAGGAGATACGCAGTATTTT
CDR3 protein: CASSLEIPLAGDTQYF

V gene: TRBV28
clone size: .
D gene: .
J gene: TRBJ2-6
CDR3 DNA: TGTGCCTCCCGCCTCACCTCTGGGGCCAACGTCCTGACTTTC
CDR3 protein: CASRLTSGANVLTF

V gene: TRBV29-1
clone size: few
D gene: .
J gene: TRBJ2-6
CDR3 DNA: TGCAGCGTTCCGGGACATACTGGGGCCAACGTCCTGACTTTC
CDR3 protein: CSVPGHTGANVLTF

V gene: TRBV30
clone size: .
D gene: .
J gene: TRBJ2-2
CDR3 DNA: TGTGCCTGGAGCCCGCTCTCGGCCGGGGAGCTGTTTTTT
CDR3 protein: CAWSPLSAGELFF

V gene: TRBV29-1
clone size: once
D gene: TRBD2
J gene: TRBJ2-1
CDR3 DNA: TGCAGCGTTGATAGACTAGCGGAGGGAAATGAGCAGTTCTTC
CDR3 protein: CSVDRLAEGNEQFF

V gene: TRBV28
clone size: .
D gene: .
J gene: TRBJ1-5
CDR3 DNA: TGTGCCAGCAGTTTCGGAGGGTTTAGCAATCAGCCCCAGCATTTT
CDR3 protein: CASSFGGFSNQPQHF

V gene: TRBV20-1
clone size: .
D gene: .
J gene: TRBJ2-5
CDR3 DNA: TGCAGTGCGGCCTCCCGAGGGACCCAGTACTTC
CDR3 protein: CSAASRGTQYF

V gene: TRBV7-2
clone size: few
D gene: TRBD2
J gene: TRBJ2-7
CDR3 DNA: TGTGCCAGCAGCTGGGAGGGAAACTACGAGCAGTACTTC
CDR3 protein: CASSWEGNYEQYF

V gene: TRBV2
clone size: .
D gene: .
J gene: TRBJ1-6
CDR3 DNA: TGTGCCAGCAGTGAAGTAAACAATTCACCCCTCCACTTT
CDR3 protein: CASSEVNNSPLHF

V gene: TRBV30
clone size: .
D gene: .
J gene: TRBJ1-3
CDR3 DNA: TGTGCCTGGAGTGTAGGTCAACGCTCTGGAAACACCATATATTTT
CDR3 protein: CAWSVGQRSGNTIYF

V gene: TRBV15
clone size: .
D gene: .
J gene: TRBJ2-5
CDR3 DNA: TGTGCCACCAGCAGGGGGGGGCAGCAGGAGACCCAGTACTTC
CDR3 protein: CATSRGGQQETQYF

V gene: TRBV5-1
clone size: .
D gene: .
J gene: TRBJ1-1
CDR3 DNA: TGCGCCAGCAGCGCCCGGACAGAGGCTGAAGCTTTCTTT
CDR3 protein: CASSARTEAEAFF

V gene: TRBV29-1
clone size: .
D gene: TRBD2
J gene: TRBJ2-7
CDR3 DNA: TGCAGCTTTAGCGGGGGAGACTACGAGCAGTACTTC
CDR3 protein: CSFSGGDYEQYF

V gene: TRBV29-1
clone size: .
D gene: TRBD2
J gene: TRBJ2-5
CDR3 DNA: TGCAGCGTCGCCGGACTAGCGGGGGTACAAGAGACCCAGTACTTC
CDR3 protein: CSVAGLAGVQETQYF

V gene: TRBV2
clone size: .
D gene: TRBD1
J gene: TRBJ1-2
CDR3 DNA: TGTGCCAGCAGTGTTGGAGGGGGCTCGGGCTACACCTTC
CDR3 protein: CASSVGGGSGYTF

V gene: TRBV7-2
clone size: .
D gene: TRBD2
J gene: TRBJ2-1
CDR3 DNA: TGTGCCAGCAGCCCACGGGGGACTAGCAGCAGGGGGCAGTTCTTC
CDR3 protein: CASSPRGTSSRGQFF

V gene: TRBV25-1
clone size: .
D gene: .
J gene: TRBJ2-2
CDR3 DNA: TGTGCCAGCACGAGGGACACCGGGGAGCTGTTTTTT
CDR3 protein: CASTRDTGELFF

V gene: TRBV7-9
clone size: .
D gene: .
J gene: TRBJ2-5
CDR3 DNA: TGTGCCAGCAGCTTAAGGGTGTACCAAGAGACCCAGTACTTC
CDR3 protein: CASSLRVYQETQYF

V gene: TRBV27
clone size: once
D gene: TRBD2
J gene: TRBJ2-7
CDR3 DNA: TGTGCCAGCAGTCTCGGGGGGGGACTTTCCTACGAGCAGTACTTC
CDR3 protein: CASSLGGGLSYEQYF

V gene: TRBV4-3
clone size: once
D gene: TRBD1
J gene: TRBJ1-2
CDR3 DNA: TGCGCCAGCAGCCAAGTTATAGGGGGCAACTATGGCTACACCTTC
CDR3 protein: CASSQVIGGNYGYTF

V gene: TRBV5-1
clone size: few
D gene: .
J gene: TRBJ1-2
CDR3 DNA: TGCGCCAGCAGCCCCCCCCTGGAGGGATATGGCTACACCTTC
CDR3 protein: CASSPPLEGYGYTF

V gene: TRBV7-9
clone size: .
D gene: .
J gene: TRBJ1-4
CDR3 DNA: TGTGCCACGACGCGGGGTTTAGCTGAAAAACTGTTTTTT
CDR3 protein: CATTRGLAEKLFF

V gene: TRBV30
clone size: .
D gene: TRBD1
J gene: TRBJ1-2
CDR3 DNA: TGTGCCTGGAGTGTAACCCCAGGGGGAGGCTACACCTTC
CDR3 protein: CAWSVTPGGGYTF

V gene: TRBV6-4
clone size: .
D gene: TRBD1
J gene: TRBJ1-2
CDR3 DNA: TGTGCCAGCAGTGAGTCAGGGGGCGACTATGGCTACACCTTC
CDR3 protein: CASSESGGDYGYTF

V gene: TRBV18
clone size: .
D gene: TRBD1
J gene: TRBJ1-6
CDR3 DNA: TGTGCCAGCTCACCAGGTCCAGGGGGCGATCCCCTCCACTTT
CDR3 protein: CASSPGPGGDPLHF

V gene: TRBV4-3
clone size: .
D gene: .
J gene: TRBJ1-2
CDR3 DNA: TGCGCCAGCAGCCAAGAAGTCAGCTATGGCTACACCTTC
CDR3 protein: CASSQEVSYGYTF